Included here is one T cell receptor (beta chain) sequence, with context. Measured with immunoSEQ multiplex PCR; TCRdb has only the in-frame clones, and not every one. Here the sample spans 110,000 or so clones, approximately 82% being singletons. The sample comes from a study of control samples from healthy donors and cancer patients. The CDR3 runs to 13 residues. Looked up from germline, CDR1 is MDHEN and CDR2 is SYDVKM. Trimming shortened V by 4 bases and J by 2 bases, and 8 bases separated the two germline ends. Source material: blood. The sequence was collected from a man between 18 and 35 years old in good health. The chain employs TRBV28 and TRBJ2-5, with TRBD1 as a possible D gene (5 bases). DNA for the CDR3: TGTGCCAGCAGTTGGACATTTCAAGAGACCCAGTACTTC. Its translation: CASSWTFQETQYF.